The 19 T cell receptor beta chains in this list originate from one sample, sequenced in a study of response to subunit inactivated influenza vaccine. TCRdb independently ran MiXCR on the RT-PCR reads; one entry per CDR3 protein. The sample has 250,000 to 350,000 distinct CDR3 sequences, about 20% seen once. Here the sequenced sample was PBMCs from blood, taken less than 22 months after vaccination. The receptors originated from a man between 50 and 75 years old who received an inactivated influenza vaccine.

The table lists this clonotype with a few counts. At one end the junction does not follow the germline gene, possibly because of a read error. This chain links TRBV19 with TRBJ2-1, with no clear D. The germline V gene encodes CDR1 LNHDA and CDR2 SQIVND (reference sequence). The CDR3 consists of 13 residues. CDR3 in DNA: TGTGCCAGTAGTATCCCCGGGTACAATGAGCAGTTATTC. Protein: CASSIPGYNEQLF.

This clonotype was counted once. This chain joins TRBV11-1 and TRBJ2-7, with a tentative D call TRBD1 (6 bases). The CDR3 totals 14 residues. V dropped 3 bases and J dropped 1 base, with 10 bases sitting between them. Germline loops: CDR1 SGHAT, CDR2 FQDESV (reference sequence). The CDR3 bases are TGTGCCAGCAGCTTGGGGGCGCGGTCCTACGAGCAGTACTTC. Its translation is CASSLGARSYEQYF.

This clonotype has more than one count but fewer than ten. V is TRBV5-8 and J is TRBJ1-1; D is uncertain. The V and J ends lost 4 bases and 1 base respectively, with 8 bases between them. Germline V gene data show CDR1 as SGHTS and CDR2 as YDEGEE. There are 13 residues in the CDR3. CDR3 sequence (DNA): TGTGCCAGCAGCCCGGAGTGGAACACTGAAGCTTTCTTT. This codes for CASSPEWNTEAFF.

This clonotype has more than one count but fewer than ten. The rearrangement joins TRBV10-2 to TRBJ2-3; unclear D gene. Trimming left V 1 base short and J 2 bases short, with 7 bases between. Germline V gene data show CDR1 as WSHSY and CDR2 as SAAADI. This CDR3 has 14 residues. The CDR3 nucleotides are TGCGCCAGCAGTGAGTTTCTTCTCACAGATACGCAGTATTTT. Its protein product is CASSEFLLTDTQYF.

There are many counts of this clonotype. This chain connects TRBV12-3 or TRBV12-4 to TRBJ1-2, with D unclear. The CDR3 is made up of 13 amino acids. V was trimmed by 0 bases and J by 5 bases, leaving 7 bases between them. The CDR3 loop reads CASSLASVYGYTF. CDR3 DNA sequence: TGTGCCAGCAGTTTAGCATCAGTATATGGCTACACCTTC.

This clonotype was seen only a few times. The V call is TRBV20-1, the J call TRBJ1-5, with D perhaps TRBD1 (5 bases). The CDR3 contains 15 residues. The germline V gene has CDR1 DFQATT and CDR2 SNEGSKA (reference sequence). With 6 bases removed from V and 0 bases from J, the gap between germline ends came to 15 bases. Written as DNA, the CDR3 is TGCAGTGCCCCTCCTGGGGGAAATAGCAATCAGCCCCAGCATTTT. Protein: CSAPPGGNSNQPQHF.

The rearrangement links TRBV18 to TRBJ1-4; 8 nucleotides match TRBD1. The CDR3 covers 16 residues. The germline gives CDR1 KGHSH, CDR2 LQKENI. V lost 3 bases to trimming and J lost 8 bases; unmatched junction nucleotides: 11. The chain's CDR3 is CASSPVRTGYFEKLFF. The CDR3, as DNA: TGTGCCAGCTCACCCGTTCGGACAGGGTATTTCGAAAAACTGTTTTTT.

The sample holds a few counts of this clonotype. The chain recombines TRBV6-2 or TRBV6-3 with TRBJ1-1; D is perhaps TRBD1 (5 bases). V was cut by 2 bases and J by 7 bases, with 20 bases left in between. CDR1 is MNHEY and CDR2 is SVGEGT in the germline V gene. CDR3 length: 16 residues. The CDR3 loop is CASSYPGQGNRHEAFF. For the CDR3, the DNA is TGTGCCAGCAGTTACCCCGGACAAGGAAATCGACATGAAGCTTTCTTT.

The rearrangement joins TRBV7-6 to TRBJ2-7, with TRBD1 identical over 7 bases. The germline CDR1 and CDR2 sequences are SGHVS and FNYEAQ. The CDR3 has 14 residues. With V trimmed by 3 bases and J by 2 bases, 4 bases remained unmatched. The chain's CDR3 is CASSFRDRPYEQYF. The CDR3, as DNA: TGTGCCAGCAGCTTCCGGGACAGACCCTACGAGCAGTACTTC.

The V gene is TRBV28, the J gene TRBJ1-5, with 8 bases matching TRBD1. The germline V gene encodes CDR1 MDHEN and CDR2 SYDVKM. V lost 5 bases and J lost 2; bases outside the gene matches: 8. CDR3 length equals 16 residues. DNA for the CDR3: TGTGCCAGCAGTCCCCCAGACAGGGGTCGCAATCAGCCCCAGCATTTT. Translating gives CASSPPDRGRNQPQHF.

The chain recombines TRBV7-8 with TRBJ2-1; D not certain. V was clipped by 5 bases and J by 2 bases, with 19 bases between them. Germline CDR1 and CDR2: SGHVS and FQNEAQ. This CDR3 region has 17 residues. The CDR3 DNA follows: TGTGCCAGCAGCACCCGGCTTCGAGAGACCACCTACAATGAGCAGTTCTTC. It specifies CASSTRLRETTYNEQFF.

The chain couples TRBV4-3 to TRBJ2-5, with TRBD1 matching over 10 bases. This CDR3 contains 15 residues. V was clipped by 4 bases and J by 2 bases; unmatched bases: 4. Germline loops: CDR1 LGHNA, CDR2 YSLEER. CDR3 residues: CASSRGQGPQETQYF. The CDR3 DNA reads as TGCGCCAGCAGCCGGGGACAGGGGCCTCAAGAGACCCAGTACTTC.

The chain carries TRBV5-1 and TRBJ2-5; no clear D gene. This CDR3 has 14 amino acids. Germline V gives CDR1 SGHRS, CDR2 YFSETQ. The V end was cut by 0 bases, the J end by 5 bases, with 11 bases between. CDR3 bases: TGCGCCAGCAGCTTGGTTTCGTACAAGGAGACCCAGTACTTC. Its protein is CASSLVSYKETQYF.

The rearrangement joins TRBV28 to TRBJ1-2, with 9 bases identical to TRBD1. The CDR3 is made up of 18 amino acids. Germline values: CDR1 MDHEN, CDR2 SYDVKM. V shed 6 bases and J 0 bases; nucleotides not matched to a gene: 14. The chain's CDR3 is CASRSGQGGVEANYGYTF. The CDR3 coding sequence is TGTGCCAGCAGATCGGGACAGGGCGGCGTGGAAGCTAACTATGGCTACACCTTC.

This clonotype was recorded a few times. The chain's CDR3 is CASSLVSGGTDTQYF. The CDR3 DNA reads as TGTGCCAGCAGCTTAGTTAGCGGGGGTACAGATACGCAGTATTTT. This chain connects TRBV7-2 to TRBJ2-3, with 9 bases matching TRBD2. The CDR3 extends over 15 amino acids. Germline CDR1 is SGHTA and CDR2 is FQGNSA. V lost 1 base to trimming and J lost 3 bases; unmatched junction nucleotides: 2.

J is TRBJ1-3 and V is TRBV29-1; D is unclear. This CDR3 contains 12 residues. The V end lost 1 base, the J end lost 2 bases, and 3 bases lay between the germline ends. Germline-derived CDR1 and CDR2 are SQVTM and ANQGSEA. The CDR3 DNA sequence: TGCAGCGTTGAAGGCGCTGGAAACACCATATATTTT. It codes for CSVEGAGNTIYF.

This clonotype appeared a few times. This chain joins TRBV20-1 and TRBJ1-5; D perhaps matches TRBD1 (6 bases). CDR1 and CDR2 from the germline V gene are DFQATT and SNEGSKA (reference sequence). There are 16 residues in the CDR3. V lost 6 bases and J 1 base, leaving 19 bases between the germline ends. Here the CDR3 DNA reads TGCAGTGCCTTTAAGGCAGGGGCGAGGAGCAATCAGCCCCAGCATTTT. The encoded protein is CSAFKAGARSNQPQHF.

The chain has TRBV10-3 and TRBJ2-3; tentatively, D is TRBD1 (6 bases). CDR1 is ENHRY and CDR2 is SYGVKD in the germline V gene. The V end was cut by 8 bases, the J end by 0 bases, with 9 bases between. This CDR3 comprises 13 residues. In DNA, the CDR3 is TGTGCCATCTCGGACAGAAGCACAGATACGCAGTATTTT. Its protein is CAISDRSTDTQYF.

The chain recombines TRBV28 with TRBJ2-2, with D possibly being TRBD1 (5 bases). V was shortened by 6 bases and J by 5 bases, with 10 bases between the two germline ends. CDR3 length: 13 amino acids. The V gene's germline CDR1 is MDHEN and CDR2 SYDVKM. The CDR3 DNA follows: TGTGCCAGCAGGCAGGGCCTTACCGGGGAGCTGTTTTTT. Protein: CASRQGLTGELFF.